The source of this TCR beta chain is a study of control samples from healthy donors and cancer patients. Germline V gene sequence: CDR1 SGHVT, CDR2 SQSDAQ. Trimming took off 1 base at V and 1 base at J, with 8 bases between the two ends. This CDR3 is 15 amino acids long. TCRdb's table, derived via immunoSEQ multiplex PCR, lists solely in-frame clones and lacks some. The sample contains more than 95,000 clones, approximately 87% of which appear only once. The chain uses TRBV7-4 and TRBJ2-1; D gene unclear. The TCR sequence derives from a man between 60 and 75 years old in good health. Specimen: blood. CDR3 sequence (DNA): TGTGCCAGCAGCTTAGTGCGACGGTCCTACAATGAGCAGTTCTTC. Translating it yields CASSLVRRSYNEQFF. Looking up the rest from reference TRBV7-4 and TRBJ2-1 gives the full variable domain: GAGVSQSPRYKVAKRGRDVALRCDSISGHVTLYWYRQTLGQGSEVLTYSQSDAQRDKSGRPSGRFSAERPERSVSTLKIQRTEQGDSAVYLCASSLVRRSYNEQFFGPGTRLTVL.